This section outlines one TCR beta chain sequence together with its context. The specificity of this receptor is unknown. Base qualities are not recorded, but no much larger clone differs from it by a single base. V was cut back by 0 bases and J by 4 bases, leaving a gap of 6 bases between them. The CDR1 and CDR2 encoded by the germline V gene are SGHTA and FQGNSA. The CDR3 contains 13 residues, cysteine and phenylalanine counted. The sequence is cut down to CDR3 DNA, 39 bases in frame from base 1. The collaborating institutions used their own protocols to collect whole blood in K2EDTA tubes. Collaborator samples were shipped for TCRbeta analysis as frozen whole blood, isolated PBMCs, or DNA extracted from either sample type. The sample is drawn from a study of blood T cell repertoires in COVID-19 (dated by TCRdb to about 2020). About the full investigation: Collaborator samples came from the United States, Italy and Spain and covered acute and convalescent phases of COVID-19. Where available, HLA class I and class II types were taken from metadata supplied by the sample provider and were not determined by assay-based typing. A de-identified subject ID, COVID-19 status, age in years and sex were almost always included in the sample metadata. Subjects who had been exposed to COVID-19, were actively infected with it, or had recovered from it provided the deeply sampled blood TCRbeta repertoires that made up the dataset. The repertoires were made available in a free public database intended to serve as a resource for research on the immune response to SARS-CoV-2. The samples were drawn from the first 160 participants of the ongoing ImmuneRACE study and from 950 to 1,500 subjects provided by 6 global collaborators. The material from the prospective study consisted of cDNA or gDNA derived from T cells, B-cell-depleted T cells, or PBMCs. The paper as a whole reports these results and caveats: The amount of clinical and demographic metadata varied by source and participant and was provided uncurated.

The immunoSEQ Assay, a bias-controlled multiplex PCR, was used to amplify TCRbeta CDR3 regions from genomic DNA. In the authors' own workflow: The number of nucleated cells in each sample was estimated by amplification of reference gene primers within the assay. To quantify the absolute abundance of each unique TCRbeta CDR3 rearrangement, sequence reads were collapsed and filtered. For each sample, productive Simpson clonality was calculated as the square root of Simpson's diversity index across productive rearrangements. This immuneACCESS table, as held by TCRdb, lists in-frame sequences with V and J called but not all clones. Of the missing ones, under half trace to an unresolved V gene in checked studies; the others have no known cause. The V and J calls and clone size come from that table; D and trimming were worked out from the DNA. For this sample the table gives fewer than 150,000 clones, of which more than 80% were detected only once. Together, the top ten hold 8.8% of the sample.

The chain is made from TRBV7-2 and TRBJ1-2, with the identity of the D gene unclear. This receptor was taken from a woman of 80 years or more in a cohort sampled during active or convalescent COVID-19. Sequenced input: peripheral blood. The CDR3 protein is CASSLAPGYGYTF. The nucleotides are TGTGCCAGCAGCTTAGCCCCAGGCTATGGCTACACCTTC.